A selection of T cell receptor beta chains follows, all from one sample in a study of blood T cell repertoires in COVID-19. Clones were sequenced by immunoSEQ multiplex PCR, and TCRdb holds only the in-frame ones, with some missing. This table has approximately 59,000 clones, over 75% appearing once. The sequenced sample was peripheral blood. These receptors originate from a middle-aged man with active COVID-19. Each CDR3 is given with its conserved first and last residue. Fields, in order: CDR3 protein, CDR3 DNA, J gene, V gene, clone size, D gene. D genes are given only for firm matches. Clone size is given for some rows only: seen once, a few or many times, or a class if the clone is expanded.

CASSADLMGNIQYF,TGTGCCAGCAGCGCGGACTTGATGGGAAACATTCAGTACTTC,TRBJ2-4,TRBV9,-,-
CASSLPKETQYF,TGTGCCAGCTCCCTACCAAAAGAGACCCAGTACTTC,TRBJ2-5,TRBV18,-,-
CTSSLSQYTEAFF,TGTACCAGCAGCTTATCCCAGTACACTGAAGCTTTCTTT,TRBJ1-1,TRBV5-6,-,-
CASGQGLSRGETQYF,TGTGCTAGTGGTCAAGGACTATCCAGGGGGGAGACCCAGTACTTC,TRBJ2-5,TRBV12-5,-,-
CAWSLRPGGYTF,TGTGCCTGGAGTCTACGGCCAGGCGGCTACACCTTC,TRBJ1-2,TRBV30,-,-
CASSERAPILVNEQFF,TGTGCCAGCAGTGAGCGGGCCCCCATCCTCGTCAATGAGCAGTTCTTC,TRBJ2-1,TRBV25-1,-,-
CASTRGGLLVYTF,TGTGCCAGCACCCGGGGGGGGCTATTAGTCTACACCTTC,TRBJ1-2,TRBV28,-,-
CASSYDIRGEGFF,TGTGCCAGCAGCTACGACATCCGGGGAGAAGGTTTCTTT,TRBJ1-1,TRBV5-6,-,-
CASSSRVAGNEQFF,TGTGCCAGCAGCTCCCGGGTAGCGGGGAATGAGCAGTTCTTC,TRBJ2-1,TRBV7-3,-,TRBD2
CASSRDSFSYEQYF,TGCGCCAGCAGCCGGGACAGTTTCTCCTACGAGCAGTACTTC,TRBJ2-7,TRBV4-1,-,TRBD1
CASSLGYFGRRNSPLHF,TGTGCCAGCAGCTTAGGCTATTTTGGCCGGCGGAACTCACCCCTCCACTTT,TRBJ1-6,TRBV11-2,-,-
CASSLSRTTTGGTDTQYF,TGTGCCAGCAGCTTATCTCGGACTACAACTGGAGGGACAGATACGCAGTATTTT,TRBJ2-3,TRBV11-3,-,-
CASSLGLAGDSDTQYF,TGTGCCAGCAGCCTCGGACTAGCGGGAGACTCAGATACGCAGTATTTT,TRBJ2-3,TRBV4-2,once,TRBD2
CASSLVGGRGNEQFF,TGCGCCAGCAGCTTGGTGGGCGGGAGGGGGAATGAGCAGTTCTTC,TRBJ2-1,TRBV5-1,-,TRBD2
CASRIPGLNYEQYF,TGTGCCAGCCGGATCCCGGGACTTAACTACGAGCAGTACTTC,TRBJ2-7,TRBV6-5,once,-
CASSSVGGDEQFF,TGTGCCAGCAGCTCTGTGGGAGGGGATGAGCAGTTCTTC,TRBJ2-1,TRBV7-9,-,TRBD2
CASSTGTFIAVENTIYF,TGCGCCAGCAGTACAGGGACCTTTATAGCCGTGGAAAACACCATATATTTT,TRBJ1-3,TRBV5-1,-,-
CASSESLAGVETQYF,TGCGCCAGCAGTGAGTCCCTAGCGGGAGTGGAGACCCAGTACTTC,TRBJ2-5,TRBV10-1,-,TRBD2
CASRLTGEFHEQYF,TGTGCCAGCAGATTGACAGGGGAATTTCACGAGCAGTACTTC,TRBJ2-7,TRBV6-5,-,TRBD1
CASSMRLAGNEQFF,TGTGCCAGTAGTATGAGACTAGCAGGCAATGAGCAGTTCTTC,TRBJ2-1,TRBV19,-,TRBD2
CASRTGGGSTEAFF,TGTGCCAGCAGGACAGGGGGTGGGAGCACTGAAGCTTTCTTT,TRBJ1-1,TRBV27,-,TRBD1
CASSDPGVEATYEQYF,TGTGCCAGCAGTGACCCTGGAGTGGAGGCCACCTACGAGCAGTACTTC,TRBJ2-7,TRBV6-1,-,-
CASSTGRGGRPFNYGYTF,TGTGCCAGCAGCACAGGTAGGGGAGGACGGCCCTTTAACTATGGCTACACCTTC,TRBJ1-2,TRBV25-1,-,-
CAWSLAANYGYTF,TGTGCCTGGAGTTTGGCAGCTAACTATGGCTACACCTTC,TRBJ1-2,TRBV30,-,-
CASSLTSGSEQYF,TGTGCCAGCAGCCTCACTTCCGGTAGCGAGCAGTACTTC,TRBJ2-7,TRBV3-1/TRBV3-2,few,-
CASSLRGQGTTEAFF,TGTGCCAGCAGCTTAAGAGGACAGGGGACCACTGAAGCTTTCTTT,TRBJ1-1,TRBV11-2,once,TRBD1
CASSSPGVRAEAFF,TGTGCCAGTAGTAGTCCAGGGGTCCGGGCTGAAGCTTTCTTT,TRBJ1-1,TRBV19,-,-
CASSSRRQGTLNTEAFF,TGTGCCAGCAGCTCGAGAAGACAGGGGACTCTTAACACTGAAGCTTTCTTT,TRBJ1-1,TRBV5-6,-,TRBD1
CASRSGVTGELFF,TGTGCCAGCAGGTCGGGAGTTACCGGGGAGCTGTTTTTT,TRBJ2-2,TRBV6-5,-,-
CASTGDRAYNEQFF,TGTGCCAGCACCGGGGACAGGGCCTACAATGAGCAGTTCTTC,TRBJ2-1,TRBV28,-,TRBD1
CASNVRQGVPEAFF,TGTGCCAGTAATGTCAGACAGGGGGTTCCTGAAGCTTTCTTT,TRBJ1-1,TRBV19,-,TRBD1
CATSRDRTTNEKLFF,TGTGCCACCAGCAGAGATCGCACAACGAATGAAAAACTGTTTTTT,TRBJ1-4,TRBV15,-,-
CSASGGKGYTF,TGCAGTGCTAGTGGAGGGAAGGGCTACACCTTC,TRBJ1-2,TRBV20-1,-,-
CAGQGEVNTEAFF,TGTGCGGGACAGGGTGAAGTGAACACTGAAGCTTTCTTT,TRBJ1-1,TRBV18,-,TRBD1
CASSLSGTTYEQYF,TGTGCCAGCAGTTTATCAGGCACTACCTACGAGCAGTACTTC,TRBJ2-7,TRBV27,-,-
CASSSPRGGFYGYTF,TGTGCCAGCAGTTCCCCCCGAGGGGGTTTCTATGGCTACACCTTC,TRBJ1-2,TRBV6-5,-,-
CASSFSGRSTYEQYF,TGTGCCAGCAGTTTCAGCGGGAGGTCGACCTACGAGCAGTACTTC,TRBJ2-7,TRBV27,-,TRBD2
CASSSRALFNYTF,TGTGCCAGCAGCTCCCGCGCCCTTTTTAACTACACCTTC,TRBJ1-2,TRBV7-6,-,-
CSGVDRGDGGELFF,TGCAGCGGAGTGGACAGGGGGGACGGCGGGGAGCTGTTTTTT,TRBJ2-2,TRBV29-1,-,TRBD1